This entry lists 14 T cell receptor beta chains sequenced from one sample in a study of T cell repertoires in ileal Crohn's disease. Here immunoSEQ multiplex PCR was the method, and the copy in TCRdb shows in-frame clones only, minus some. The sample gives some 13,000 clones, about 78% of which show up once; 18% is in the top ten. The sequencing input was ileal tissue. Every receptor here comes from an adult with Crohn's disease.

The rearrangement uses TRBV7-9 and TRBJ2-7; 9 bases align to TRBD1. CDR3 length equals 14 residues. With 3 bases clipped from V and 6 bases from J, the junction kept 6 bases outside the gene matches. CDR1 is SEHNR and CDR2 is FQNEAQ in the germline V gene (reference sequence). CDR3 region: CASSFLGQGLEQYF. As DNA, the CDR3 is TGTGCCAGCAGCTTCCTGGGACAGGGCCTCGAGCAGTACTTC.

The chain combines TRBV6-5 with TRBJ1-2, with 8 bases that match TRBD1. Germline CDR1 reads MNHEY; CDR2 reads SVGAGI. Unmatched junction bases numbered 5, after V lost 5 bases and J lost 6 bases. This CDR3 is 13 amino acids long. CDR3 residues: CASSRQGWDGYTF. The CDR3 DNA is TGTGCCAGCAGTCGACAGGGGTGGGATGGCTACACCTTC.

The chain employs TRBV7-2 and TRBJ2-5, with D maybe TRBD1 (5 bases). Trimming removed 2 bases at V and 2 bases at J, with 12 bases between. The CDR3 has 15 amino acids. CDR1 and CDR2 from the germline V gene are SGHTA and FQGNSA. CDR3: CASSLFGAAQETQYF. The CDR3 DNA reads as TGTGCCAGCAGCTTATTTGGGGCAGCTCAAGAGACCCAGTACTTC.

V usage is TRBV19 and J usage is TRBJ1-2; D ambiguous. V was shortened by 4 bases and J by 1 base, with 4 bases between the two germline ends. The CDR3 consists of 12 residues. Germline V gene lookup returns CDR1 LNHDA and CDR2 SQIVND (reference sequence). CDR3 bases: TGTGCCAGTAGTAACGGTAACTATGGCTACACCTTC. Translating gives CASSNGNYGYTF.

The chain combines TRBV6-1 with TRBJ2-1; TRBD1 agrees at 9 bases. Germline-derived CDR1 and CDR2 are MNHNS and SASEGT. V lost 6 bases and J lost 2; bases outside the gene matches: 2. The CDR3 extends over 14 amino acids. The CDR3 sequence is CASSTGGPYNEQFF. For the CDR3, the DNA is TGTGCCAGCAGCACAGGGGGCCCCTACAATGAGCAGTTCTTC.

The V and J genes are TRBV1 and TRBJ2-6; the table's D gene call, TRBD2, was not cross checked with the DNA. TRBV1 is a pseudogene. This CDR3 is built from 18 residues. The DNA of the CDR3 is TGCACCAGCAGCGAATCGGGTTTGTGCACAAGTCGGGCCAACGTCCTGACTTTC. Translating it yields CTSSESGLCTSRANVLTF.

V and J are TRBV4-2 and TRBJ2-7; no reliable D call. Per the germline V gene, CDR1 is LGHNA and CDR2 is YNFKEQ. CDR3 length: 11 amino acids. V shed 2 bases and J shed 6 bases, with 5 bases lying between them. CDR3 protein: CASSQLGEQYF. CDR3 coding DNA: TGTGCCAGCAGCCAACTAGGCGAGCAGTACTTC.

This clone was seen only a few times. The V gene is TRBV5-4, the J gene TRBJ2-1, with TRBD1 matching 11 bases. The CDR3 spans 15 residues. Trimming removed 8 bases from V and 5 bases from J; junction bases left unmatched: 9. Looked up from germline, CDR1 is SGHNT and CDR2 is YYREEE (reference sequence). The CDR3 spells CASKGRDRGNNEQFF. The CDR3 DNA follows: TGTGCCAGTAAGGGCCGGGACAGGGGGAACAATGAGCAGTTCTTC.

The gene calls are TRBV19 and TRBJ2-2; 7 nucleotides match TRBD1. The V and J ends lost 4 bases and 5 bases, in that order; junction bases with no gene match: 10. The CDR3 loop spans 16 amino acids. Germline V lookup: CDR1 LNHDA, CDR2 SQIVND (reference sequence). CDR3 protein: CASSTRGWQGTGELFF. The CDR3 nucleotides are TGTGCCAGTAGTACCAGGGGGTGGCAGGGAACCGGGGAGCTGTTTTTT. Drawing the rest from reference TRBV19 and TRBJ2-2, the complete variable domain is DGGITQSPKYLFRKEGQNVTLSCEQNLNHDAMYWYRQDPGQGLRLIYYSQIVNDFQKGDIAEGYSVSREKKESFPLTVTSAQKNPTAFYLCASSTRGWQGTGELFFGEGSRLTVL.

The chain recombines TRBV30 with TRBJ1-1; D perhaps matches TRBD1 (5 bases). Trimming took 0 bases from V and 2 from J, leaving 13 bases between them. The germline V gene encodes CDR1 GTSNPN and CDR2 SVGIG (reference sequence). This CDR3 region has 15 residues. In DNA form, the CDR3 reads TGTGCCTGGAGTGTACCCTGGACACTTAACACTGAAGCTTTCTTT. Translated: CAWSVPWTLNTEAFF.

The rearrangement uses TRBV7-9 and TRBJ1-2, with no clear D. V was pared by 6 bases and J by 4 bases, with 9 bases between. Germline CDR1 and CDR2: SEHNR and FQNEAQ (reference sequence). The CDR3 totals 12 residues. The CDR3 is CASSPGVYGYTF. In nucleotides, the CDR3 is TGTGCCAGCAGTCCCGGGGTCTATGGCTACACCTTC.

J is TRBJ2-2 and V is TRBV28, with a possible D match to TRBD2 (5 bases). Trimming stripped 3 bases from V and 0 bases from J, with 8 bases between. Per the germline V gene, CDR1 is MDHEN and CDR2 is SYDVKM. This CDR3 has 15 residues. The CDR3: CASSFAGANTGELFF. The CDR3 DNA follows: TGTGCCAGCAGTTTTGCGGGCGCGAACACCGGGGAGCTGTTTTTT.

This clone was recorded a few times. J is TRBJ1-2 and V is TRBV6-6; D unresolved. This CDR3 region has 13 residues. The germline V gene encodes CDR1 MNHNY and CDR2 SVGAGI (reference sequence). Trimming took off 5 bases at V and 8 bases at J, with 15 bases between the two ends. In DNA, the CDR3 is TGTGCCAGCAGTGCCTCCCCGGGAGGCGGCTACACCTTC. It yields the protein CASSASPGGGYTF.

The rearrangement joins TRBV6-4 to TRBJ2-1; 9 bases are shared with TRBD2. Per the germline V gene, CDR1 is MRHNA and CDR2 is SNTAGT. Germline trimming cut 5 bases from V and 5 bases from J; bases unmatched to any gene: 7. This CDR3 spans 15 amino acids. This CDR3 reads CASSPSAGGHNEQFF. The DNA of the CDR3 is TGTGCCAGCAGTCCCTCAGCGGGGGGACACAATGAGCAGTTCTTC.